This T cell receptor beta chain is drawn from a study of shared T cell receptors in the human thymus. Repertoires were generated with immunoSEQ multiplex PCR, while TCRdb's copy carries only in-frame clones and drops some. Here the sample spans approximately 660,000 clones, around 89% being singletons. The same sample was also studied in work on human thymus T cells. According to that study: The thymus was resected at corrective cardiac surgery.

What was sequenced was thymocytes. This clonotype was obtained from a boy younger than two with a congenital heart defect.

The CDR3: CASSIQRTGQYGYTF. As DNA, the CDR3 is TGTGCCAGCAGCATACAACGGACAGGGCAATATGGCTACACCTTC. V is TRBV7-9 and J is TRBJ1-2; 8 nucleotides line up with TRBD1. Germline V gives CDR1 SEHNR, CDR2 FQNEAQ (reference sequence). J was trimmed by 5 bases and V by 5 bases; bases with no gene match: 10. There are 15 residues in the CDR3.